This T cell receptor (beta chain) was obtained from a study of control samples from healthy donors and cancer patients. The CDR3 runs 13 residues. Germline V gene sequence: CDR1 LNHDA, CDR2 SQIVND (reference sequence). Trimming removed 6 bases from V and 7 bases from J, with 12 bases in between. Assay: immunoSEQ multiplex PCR; the TCRdb copy retains only in-frame clones and omits some. Seen here are roughly 90,000 clones, 93% observed once, and the top ten hold approximately 1.5%. The J gene is TRBJ1-4, the V gene TRBV19; TRBD1 is a possible D gene (5 bases). The clonotype originates from a woman in her twenties or thirties in good health. The material sequenced was blood. Here the CDR3 reads CASSPAGGEKLFF. CDR3 coding DNA: TGTGCCAGTAGCCCTGCGGGGGGTGAAAAACTGTTTTTT.